This TCR beta chain was found in a study of Tregs in tolerant kidney transplant recipients. Whole-study findings and limits: Findings come from small patient numbers and require larger validation. Biological reproducibility was not directly addressed, but technical replication error appeared minimal.

Only one count was recorded for this clone. Its antigen is unidentified. The CDR3 is 17 residues long. Deletions cut 1 base from V and 0 bases from J, with 15 bases between. Per the germline V gene, CDR1 is SGHRS and CDR2 is YFSETQ. TCRdb keeps only in-frame clones here, not all; method: immunoSEQ multiplex PCR. The data show more than 75,000 clones, with roughly 93% seen just once and 0.46% held by the top ten. The clonotype originates from a human donor who received a combined kidney and bone marrow transplant. The specimen was CD4+ T cells from blood, collected before the transplant. The chain recombines TRBV5-1 with TRBJ2-3, with D perhaps TRBD2 (7 bases). The CDR3 protein is CASSLRGALSSTDTQYF. As DNA, the CDR3 is TGCGCCAGCAGCTTGCGGGGGGCCCTTTCTAGCACAGATACGCAGTATTTT.